The 17 T cell receptor beta chains below come from one sample, sequenced in a study of blood T cell repertoires in COVID-19. Here immunoSEQ multiplex PCR was the method, and the copy in TCRdb shows in-frame clones only, minus some. Altogether more than 100,000 clones are present, 75% to 90% being singletons, with the ten largest covering 9.5% to 15%. Sequenced: peripheral blood. The origin of the receptors is a human donor in a cohort sampled during active COVID-19.

The gene calls are TRBV10-3 and TRBJ1-2; D unresolved. Trimming shortened V by 5 bases and J by 7 bases, and 14 bases separated the two germline ends. Germline V gene lookup returns CDR1 ENHRY and CDR2 SYGVKD. The CDR3 extends over 13 amino acids. The CDR3 nucleotides read TGTGCCATCAGTATAACTTCGTCGGGTGGCTACACCTTC. As protein: CAISITSSGGYTF.

The chain links TRBV24-1 to TRBJ1-1; D uncertain. Germline-derived CDR1 and CDR2 are KGHDR and SFDVKD. The CDR3 contains 12 residues. The ends were cut back, 8 bases at V and 6 bases at J, with 12 bases in the middle. CDR3 DNA: TGTGCCACCATCGGCGGGGAGCCTGAAGCTTTCTTT. This gives the protein CATIGGEPEAFF.

CDR3 coding DNA: TGTGCTAGTGGTTTACTCACCAGGGGGTTCCGATTTGACTATGAAGCTTTCTTT. Encoded protein: CASGLLTRGFRFDYEAFF. V is TRBV12-5 and J is TRBJ1-1, with 7 positions matching TRBD1. CDR1 is LGHNT and CDR2 is FRNRAP in the germline V gene. J was trimmed by 7 bases and V by 3 bases; bases with no gene match: 20. The CDR3 has 18 residues.

The J gene is TRBJ2-5, the V gene TRBV27; 7 bases map to TRBD1. Per the germline V gene, CDR1 is MNHEY and CDR2 is SMNVEV (reference sequence). V dropped 6 bases and J dropped 7; count of bases not matched to a gene: 11. The CDR3 has 14 residues. The DNA of the CDR3 is TGTGCCAGCAGGTCGACAGGGCGTTACGGGACCCAGTACTTC. This sequence encodes CASRSTGRYGTQYF.

The chain is built from TRBV15 and TRBJ1-5; TRBD1 might be the D (5 bases). The CDR3 sequence is 16 residues long. CDR1 and CDR2 from the germline V gene are LNHNV and YYDKDF (reference sequence). V lost 5 bases and J lost 1, with 15 bases in between. The CDR3 sequence is CATSPRGGSSNQPQHF. In DNA form, the CDR3 reads TGTGCCACCAGCCCCCGGGGGGGTAGCAGCAATCAGCCCCAGCATTTT.

The rearrangement links TRBV2 to TRBJ2-3, with D perhaps TRBD2 (6 bases). Germline CDR1 is SNHLY and CDR2 is FYNNEI. Trimming left V 6 bases short and J 6 bases short, with 13 bases between. This CDR3 contains 13 residues. The CDR3 sequence is CASSSPGADTQYF. CDR3 DNA: TGTGCCAGCAGCTCTCCGGGAGCGGATACGCAGTATTTT. The full variable domain, with the rest looked up from reference TRBV2 and TRBJ2-3, is EPEVTQTPSHQVTQMGQEVILRCVPISNHLYFYWYRQILGQKVEFLVSFYNNEISEKSEIFDDQFSVERPDGSNFTLKIRSTKLEDSAMYFCASSSPGADTQYFGPGTRLTVL.

CDR3 sequence (DNA): TGTGCCAGCAGCTTAGCGCCCGGTCTACCCTACGAGCAGTACTTC. It is translated as CASSLAPGLPYEQYF. The chain uses TRBV7-8 and TRBJ2-7; D is undetermined. V was clipped by 0 bases and J by 2 bases, with 11 bases between them. Germline CDR1 is SGHVS and CDR2 is FQNEAQ. The CDR3 consists of 15 residues.

The chain employs TRBV11-1 and TRBJ1-1; D call uncertain. CDR1 SGHAT and CDR2 FQDESV come from the germline V gene (reference sequence). Between the trimmed V and J ends, which lost 4 bases and 0 bases, there was a span of 12 bases. The CDR3 sequence is 15 residues long. The CDR3 reads CASSWGFGVNTEAFF. The CDR3 coding sequence is TGTGCCAGCAGCTGGGGATTCGGGGTGAACACTGAAGCTTTCTTT.

DNA for the CDR3: TGTGCCAGCAGTGAAACGACAGAGCCCTATGGCTACACCTTC. Its protein is CASSETTEPYGYTF. The chain uses TRBV25-1 and TRBJ1-2, with TRBD1 as a possible D gene (5 bases). Between the trimmed V and J ends, which lost 2 bases and 4 bases, there was a span of 11 bases. The CDR3 runs 14 residues. Germline V gene lookup returns CDR1 MGHDK and CDR2 SYGVNS.

The chain employs TRBV29-1 and TRBJ2-7; 8 bases fit TRBD2. CDR1 and CDR2 (germline): SQVTM, ANQGSEA. J lost 2 bases, V lost 8 bases, and 5 bases had no gene match. The CDR3 length is 12 residues. The CDR3 DNA follows: TGCAGCACACGGGGGGGAGCCTACGAGCAGTACTTC. Encoded protein: CSTRGGAYEQYF.

The genes are TRBV19 and TRBJ2-7; 7 nucleotides match TRBD1. Germline V lookup: CDR1 LNHDA, CDR2 SQIVND (reference sequence). The CDR3 extends over 16 amino acids. V lost 5 bases, J lost 4 bases, and 14 bases stayed unmatched. CDR3 sequence reads: CASSARQRDSPYEQYF. DNA of the CDR3: TGTGCCAGTAGTGCGCGACAACGGGACAGCCCTTACGAGCAGTACTTC.

A few counts support this clone. This chain connects TRBV19 to TRBJ1-2; tentative D call: TRBD1 (5 bases). The CDR3 has 14 residues. The germline CDR1 and CDR2 sequences are LNHDA and SQIVND (reference sequence). Trimming left V 7 bases short and J 5 bases short, with 17 bases between. In DNA, the CDR3 is TGTGCCAGTACCCGGGCGACAGAATTTTATGGCTACACCTTC. It codes for CASTRATEFYGYTF.

This chain links TRBV6-5 with TRBJ1-3; 9 bases map to TRBD1. Trimming at V came to 5 bases and at J to 2 bases, leaving 4 bases not matched to a gene. The CDR3 runs to 15 residues. CDR1 MNHEY and CDR2 SVGAGI come from the germline V gene. CDR3 protein: CASSTGTGTGNTIYF. The CDR3, as DNA: TGTGCCAGCAGTACCGGGACAGGGACTGGAAACACCATATATTTT.

The chain combines TRBV3-1 (or the pseudogene TRBV3-2) with TRBJ1-2; 10 bases map to TRBD1. The CDR3 loop spans 16 amino acids. With V trimmed by 4 bases and J by 0 bases, 5 bases remained unmatched. In germline, CDR1 is LGHDT, CDR2 YNNKEL (reference sequence). This CDR3 reads CASSRQGAAANYGYTF. CDR3 nucleotides: TGTGCCAGCAGCCGACAGGGGGCGGCCGCTAACTATGGCTACACCTTC.

The V call is TRBV5-1, the J call TRBJ2-5, with 11 bases fitting TRBD1. There are 16 residues in the CDR3. CDR1 and CDR2 from the germline V gene are SGHRS and YFSETQ. V shed 0 bases, J shed 4 bases, and the junction held 5 bases outside the gene matches. The CDR3 bases are TGCGCCAGCAGCTTGGCCGGGACAGGGGGTCGAGAGACCCAGTACTTC. This codes for CASSLAGTGGRETQYF.

The V call is TRBV11-1, the J call TRBJ2-3; D is unclear. The CDR3 covers 14 residues. V was clipped by 0 bases and J by 0 bases, with 4 bases between them. Germline-derived CDR1 and CDR2 are SGHAT and FQDESV (reference sequence). The CDR3 region has the DNA TGTGCCAGCAGCTTAGCTATAAGCACAGATACGCAGTATTTT. Translation: CASSLAISTDTQYF.

A single count supports this clone. The CDR3 spells CASSERGMGPFYGYTF. Written as DNA, the CDR3 is TGTGCCAGCAGTGAACGGGGGATGGGCCCTTTTTATGGCTACACCTTC. This rearrangement joins TRBV6-1 to TRBJ1-2, with D tentatively TRBD1 (5 bases). The germline V gene encodes CDR1 MNHNS and CDR2 SASEGT. The CDR3 runs to 16 residues. V lost 2 bases, J lost 5 bases, and 18 bases lay in between.